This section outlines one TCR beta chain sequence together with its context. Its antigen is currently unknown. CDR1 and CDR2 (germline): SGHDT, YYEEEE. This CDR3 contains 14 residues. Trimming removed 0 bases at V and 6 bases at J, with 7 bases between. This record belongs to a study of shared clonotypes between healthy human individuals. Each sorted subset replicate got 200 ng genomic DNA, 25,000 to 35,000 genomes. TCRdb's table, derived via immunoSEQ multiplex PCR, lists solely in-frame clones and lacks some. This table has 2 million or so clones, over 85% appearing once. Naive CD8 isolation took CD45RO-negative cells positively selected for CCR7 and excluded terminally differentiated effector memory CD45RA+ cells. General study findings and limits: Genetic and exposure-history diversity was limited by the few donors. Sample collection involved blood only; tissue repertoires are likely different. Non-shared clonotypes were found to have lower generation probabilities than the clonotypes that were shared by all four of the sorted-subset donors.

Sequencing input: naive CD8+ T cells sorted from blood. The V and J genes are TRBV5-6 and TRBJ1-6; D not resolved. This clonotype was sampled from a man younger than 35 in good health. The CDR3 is CASSLAFGNSPLHF. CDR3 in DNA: TGTGCCAGCAGCTTGGCTTTCGGTAATTCACCCCTCCACTTT.